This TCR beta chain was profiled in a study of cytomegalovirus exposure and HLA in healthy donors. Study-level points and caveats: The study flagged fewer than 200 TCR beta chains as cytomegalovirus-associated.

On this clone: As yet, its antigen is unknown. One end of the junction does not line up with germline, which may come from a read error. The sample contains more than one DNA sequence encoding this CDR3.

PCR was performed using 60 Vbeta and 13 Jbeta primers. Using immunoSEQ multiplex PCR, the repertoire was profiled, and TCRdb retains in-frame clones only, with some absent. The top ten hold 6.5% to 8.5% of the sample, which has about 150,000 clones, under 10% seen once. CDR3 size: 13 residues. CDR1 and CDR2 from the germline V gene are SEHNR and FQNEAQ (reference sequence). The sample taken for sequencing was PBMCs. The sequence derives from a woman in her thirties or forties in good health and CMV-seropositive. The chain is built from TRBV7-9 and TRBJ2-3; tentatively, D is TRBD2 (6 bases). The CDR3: CASSAPSADTQYF. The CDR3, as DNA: TGCGCCAGCAGCGCCCCTAGCGCAGATACGCAGTATTTT.